These T cell receptor beta chains were read from a single sample in a study of cytomegalovirus exposure and HLA in healthy donors. Produced via immunoSEQ multiplex PCR; TCRdb's table is partial and in-frame only. The data hold about 120,000 clones, with 80% observed a single time. Input material: PBMCs. Receptors originate from a man aged 45-60 years in good health and CMV-seronegative. Both conserved end residues are part of each CDR3. The order of the fields is clone size, V gene, J gene, D gene, CDR3 protein, CDR3 DNA. D genes are given only for firm matches. Clone size, where shown, is once, few, many, or a class for clones that have expanded.

>NA|TRBV4-1|TRBJ2-1|TRBD1
CASSQGGGSEQFF
TGCGCCAGCAGCCAAGGAGGGGGCAGTGAGCAGTTCTTC
>NA|TRBV6-5|TRBJ2-7|NA
CASNHVKGGSGEQYF
TGTGCCAGCAATCACGTTAAGGGAGGATCCGGCGAGCAGTACTTC
>NA|TRBV19|TRBJ2-7|NA
CASGGDTPYEQYF
TGTGCCAGTGGGGGGGACACCCCCTACGAGCAGTACTTC
>NA|TRBV6-1|TRBJ1-1|TRBD1
CASSDSGQVNTEAFF
TGTGCCAGCAGTGACTCCGGACAGGTGAACACTGAAGCTTTCTTT
>NA|TRBV4-1|TRBJ1-2|NA
CASSHPQGSYTF
TGCGCCAGCAGCCACCCCCAGGGTAGCTACACCTTC
>NA|TRBV7-2|TRBJ2-3|TRBD2
CASSLEGGGSTDTQYF
TGTGCCAGCAGCCTGGAGGGCGGGGGAAGCACAGATACGCAGTATTTT
>NA|TRBV28|TRBJ2-3|TRBD2
CASRRLAGGPDTQYF
TGTGCCAGCAGACGACTAGCGGGGGGGCCAGATACGCAGTATTTT
>few|TRBV5-1|TRBJ1-6|NA
CASSLETRSSSYNSPLHF
TGCGCCAGCAGCTTGGAGACACGATCCAGCTCCTATAATTCACCCCTCCACTTT
>NA|TRBV19|TRBJ2-7|TRBD1
CASSIQAGTGQQYF
TGTGCCAGTAGTATCCAAGCCGGGACAGGTCAGCAGTACTTC
>once|TRBV27|TRBJ2-1|TRBD2
CASGSSRGLTGGSRGYNEQFF
TGTGCCAGCGGATCAAGCCGGGGCCTAACGGGAGGGTCCCGGGGCTACAATGAGCAGTTCTTC
>NA|TRBV18|TRBJ1-4|TRBD1
CASSATTGASNEKLFF
TGTGCCAGCTCAGCTACGACAGGGGCGAGTAATGAAAAACTGTTTTTT
>NA|TRBV6-1|TRBJ2-7|TRBD1
CASRDREEWEQYF
TGTGCCAGCAGGGACAGGGAAGAGTGGGAGCAGTACTTC
>NA|TRBV5-1|TRBJ2-2|TRBD2
CASSSVAGANTGELFF
TGCGCCAGCAGCTCAGTAGCGGGGGCGAACACCGGGGAGCTGTTTTTT